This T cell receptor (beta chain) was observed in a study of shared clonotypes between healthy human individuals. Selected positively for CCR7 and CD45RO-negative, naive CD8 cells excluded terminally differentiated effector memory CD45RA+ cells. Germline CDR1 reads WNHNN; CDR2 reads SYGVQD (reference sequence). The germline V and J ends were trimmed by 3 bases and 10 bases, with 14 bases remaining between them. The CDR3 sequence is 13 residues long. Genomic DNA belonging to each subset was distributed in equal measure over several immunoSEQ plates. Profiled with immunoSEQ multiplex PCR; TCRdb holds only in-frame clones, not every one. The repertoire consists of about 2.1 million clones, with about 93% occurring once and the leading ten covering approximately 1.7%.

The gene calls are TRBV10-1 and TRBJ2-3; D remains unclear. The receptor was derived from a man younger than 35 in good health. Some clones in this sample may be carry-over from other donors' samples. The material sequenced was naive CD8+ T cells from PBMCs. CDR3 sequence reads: CASSDRLQPAQYF. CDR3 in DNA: TGCGCCAGCAGTGACCGACTCCAGCCGGCGCAGTATTTT.